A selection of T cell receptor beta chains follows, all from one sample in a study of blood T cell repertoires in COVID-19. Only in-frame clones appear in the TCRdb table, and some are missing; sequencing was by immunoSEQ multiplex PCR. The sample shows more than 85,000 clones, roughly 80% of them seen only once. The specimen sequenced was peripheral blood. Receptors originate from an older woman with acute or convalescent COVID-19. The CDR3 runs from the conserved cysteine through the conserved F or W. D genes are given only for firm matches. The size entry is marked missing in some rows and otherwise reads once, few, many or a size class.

TGTGCCAGCACCGCCGGGACAGGGAACGAAAAACTGTTTTTT,CASTAGTGNEKLFF,TRBJ1-4,.,14,TRBD1,TRBV7-9
TGTGCCAGCAGCCAAGACAGGGGAGGTAATTCACCCCTCCACTTT,CASSQDRGGNSPLHF,TRBJ1-6,.,15,TRBD1,TRBV7-8
TGCGCCAGTAACGGACAGACTAACGAGCAGTACTTC,CASNGQTNEQYF,TRBJ2-7,.,12,.,TRBV5-1
TGTGCCAGCAGTTGGGGAGACAGGGGCACAGATACGCAGTATTTT,CASSWGDRGTDTQYF,TRBJ2-3,.,15,TRBD1,TRBV6-6
TGTGCCTGGAGCCGACAGCGGGGGCCTCAAGAGACCCAGTACTTC,CAWSRQRGPQETQYF,TRBJ2-5,.,15,TRBD2,TRBV30
TGTGCCAGCAGCTCCCCAAACAGGGTTCACGAGCAGTACTTC,CASSSPNRVHEQYF,TRBJ2-7,.,14,.,TRBV3-1/TRBV3-2
TGTGCCTGGAGTAAAGGGGGGGCCGGGGGCTACACCTTC,CAWSKGGAGGYTF,TRBJ1-2,.,13,.,TRBV30
TGTGCCAGCAGTGAATTTCGGGGACTCTCCTACGAGCAGTACTTC,CASSEFRGLSYEQYF,TRBJ2-7,few,15,.,TRBV25-1
TGTGCCTGGAGTCTTGACAGGGCCTACTATGGCTACACCTTC,CAWSLDRAYYGYTF,TRBJ1-2,once,14,TRBD1,TRBV30
TGTGCCAGCAGCACCGCGGGACAGGGAAGGGAAAAACTGTTTTTT,CASSTAGQGREKLFF,TRBJ1-4,.,15,TRBD1,TRBV16
TGCGCCAGCAGCCAAGATCGGCGGGGACGAGGAGAGACCCAGTACTTC,CASSQDRRGRGETQYF,TRBJ2-5,.,16,.,TRBV4-3
TGCGCCAGCAGCCAGGCGCCAGGATCAACTGAAGCTTTCTTT,CASSQAPGSTEAFF,TRBJ1-1,many,14,.,TRBV5-1
TGTGCCATCAGTGAGGGGGGGGTCTACGAGCAGTACTTC,CAISEGGVYEQYF,TRBJ2-7,once,13,TRBD2,TRBV10-3
TGCGCCAGCAGCTTGGAAGCAGCGACCAATGAGCAGTTCTTC,CASSLEAATNEQFF,TRBJ2-1,.,14,.,TRBV5-1
TGTGCCAGCAGTCGCCGGGGACTAGCGGGGGAGGAGCAGTACTTC,CASSRRGLAGEEQYF,TRBJ2-7,.,15,TRBD2,TRBV6-2/TRBV6-3
TGCGCCAGCAGGGGACAGACGAACACTGAAGCTTTCTTT,CASRGQTNTEAFF,TRBJ1-1,.,13,TRBD1,TRBV10-2
TGTGCCAGCAGTCAAACCGGGGAGACCCAGTACTTC,CASSQTGETQYF,TRBJ2-5,.,12,.,TRBV27
TGTGCCAGCAGCCAATTCGGCAGGCCTTCGATGAACACTGAAGCTTTCTTT,CASSQFGRPSMNTEAFF,TRBJ1-1,.,17,.,TRBV14
TGCGCCAGCAGCGCCCCGGGACTAGCGGGGGGGTACAATGAGCAGTTCTTC,CASSAPGLAGGYNEQFF,TRBJ2-1,.,17,TRBD2,TRBV5-1
TGTGCCTGGAGTGTAAGCTACTATGGCTACACCTTC,CAWSVSYYGYTF,TRBJ1-2,.,12,.,TRBV30
TGTGCCAGCAGCCAATTGACAGGGGGGTATGGCTACACCTTC,CASSQLTGGYGYTF,TRBJ1-2,.,14,TRBD1,TRBV14